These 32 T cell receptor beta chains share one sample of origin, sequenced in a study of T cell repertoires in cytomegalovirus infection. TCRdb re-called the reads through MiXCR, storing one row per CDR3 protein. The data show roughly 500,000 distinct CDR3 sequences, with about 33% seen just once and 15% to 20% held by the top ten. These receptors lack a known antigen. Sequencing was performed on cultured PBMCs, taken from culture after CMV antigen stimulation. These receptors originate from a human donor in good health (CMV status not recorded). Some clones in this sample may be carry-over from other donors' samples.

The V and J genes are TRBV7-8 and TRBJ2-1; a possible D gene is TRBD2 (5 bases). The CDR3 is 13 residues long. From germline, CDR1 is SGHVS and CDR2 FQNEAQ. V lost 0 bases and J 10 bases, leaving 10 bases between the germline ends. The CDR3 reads CASSLAFSVEQFF. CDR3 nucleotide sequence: TGTGCCAGCAGCTTAGCGTTTAGCGTGGAGCAGTTCTTC.

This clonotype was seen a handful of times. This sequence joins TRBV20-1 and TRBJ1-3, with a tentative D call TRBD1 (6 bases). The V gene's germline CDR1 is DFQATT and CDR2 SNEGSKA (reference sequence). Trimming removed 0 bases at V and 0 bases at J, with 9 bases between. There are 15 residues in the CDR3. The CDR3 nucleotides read TGCAGTGCTAGAGATGGGACAAGCTCTGGAAACACCATATATTTT. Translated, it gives CSARDGTSSGNTIYF.

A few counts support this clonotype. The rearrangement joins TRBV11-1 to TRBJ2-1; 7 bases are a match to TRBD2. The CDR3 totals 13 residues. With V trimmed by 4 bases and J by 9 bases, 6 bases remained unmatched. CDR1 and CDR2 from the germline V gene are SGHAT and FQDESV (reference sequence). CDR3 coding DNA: TGTGCCAGCAGCTCTCCCGCGGGAGCTGAGCAGTTCTTC. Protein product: CASSSPAGAEQFF.

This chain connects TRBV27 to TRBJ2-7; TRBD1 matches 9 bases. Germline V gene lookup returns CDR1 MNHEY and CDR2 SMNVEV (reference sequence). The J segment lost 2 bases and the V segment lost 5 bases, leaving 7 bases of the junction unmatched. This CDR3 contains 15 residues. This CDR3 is CASSMPGQGPYEQYF. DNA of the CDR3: TGTGCCAGCAGTATGCCGGGACAGGGTCCCTACGAGCAGTACTTC.

The CDR3 is CASSQDWRQGRSEAFF. The CDR3 nucleotides are TGCGCCAGCAGCCAAGATTGGCGACAGGGCAGATCTGAAGCTTTCTTT. V and J are TRBV4-1 and TRBJ1-1, with 7 bases lining up with TRBD1. V gave up 0 bases and J gave up 6 bases; unmatched junction bases: 10. The CDR3 contains 16 residues. The V gene's germline CDR1 is MGHRA and CDR2 YSYEKL.

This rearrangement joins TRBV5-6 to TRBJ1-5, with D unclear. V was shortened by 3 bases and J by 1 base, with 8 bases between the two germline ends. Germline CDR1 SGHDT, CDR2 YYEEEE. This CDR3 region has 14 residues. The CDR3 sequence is CASSWQMSNQPQHF. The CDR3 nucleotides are TGTGCCAGCAGCTGGCAGATGAGCAATCAGCCCCAGCATTTT.

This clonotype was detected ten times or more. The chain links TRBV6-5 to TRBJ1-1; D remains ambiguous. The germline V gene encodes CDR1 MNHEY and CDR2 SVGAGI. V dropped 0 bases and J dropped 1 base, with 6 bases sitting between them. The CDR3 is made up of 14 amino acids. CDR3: CASSYSVRNTEAFF. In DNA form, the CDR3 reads TGTGCCAGCAGTTACTCGGTCAGGAACACTGAAGCTTTCTTT.

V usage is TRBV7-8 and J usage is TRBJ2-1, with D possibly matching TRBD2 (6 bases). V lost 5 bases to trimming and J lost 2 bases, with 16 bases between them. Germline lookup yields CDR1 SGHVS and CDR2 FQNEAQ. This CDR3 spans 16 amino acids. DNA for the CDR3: TGTGCCAGCAGCCGAGGGGCCGGGAGTACCTACAATGAGCAGTTCTTC. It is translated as CASSRGAGSTYNEQFF.

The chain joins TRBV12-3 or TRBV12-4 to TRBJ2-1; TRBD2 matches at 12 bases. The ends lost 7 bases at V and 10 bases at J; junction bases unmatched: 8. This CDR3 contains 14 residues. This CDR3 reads CASTVTLAGGEQFF. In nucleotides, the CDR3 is TGTGCCAGCACCGTCACACTAGCGGGAGGAGAGCAGTTCTTC.

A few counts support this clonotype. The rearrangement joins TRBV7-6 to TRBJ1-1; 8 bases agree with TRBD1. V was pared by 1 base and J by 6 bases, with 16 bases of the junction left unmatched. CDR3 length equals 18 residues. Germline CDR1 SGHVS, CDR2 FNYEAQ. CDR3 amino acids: CASSLGAGGPLRSAEAFF. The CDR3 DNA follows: TGTGCCAGCAGCTTAGGCGCAGGGGGCCCGCTACGGTCTGCTGAAGCTTTCTTT.

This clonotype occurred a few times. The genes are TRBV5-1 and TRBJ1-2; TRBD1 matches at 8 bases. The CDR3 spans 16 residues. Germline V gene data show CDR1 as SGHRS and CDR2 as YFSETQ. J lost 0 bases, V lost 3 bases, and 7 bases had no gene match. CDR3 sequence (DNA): TGCGCCAGCAGCTCCGGGACAGGCGTTGCTAACTATGGCTACACCTTC. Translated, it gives CASSSGTGVANYGYTF. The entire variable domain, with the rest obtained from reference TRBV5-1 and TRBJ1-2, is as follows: KAGVTQTPRYLIKTRGQQVTLSCSPISGHRSVSWYQQTPGQGLQFLFEYFSETQRNKGNFPGRFSGRQFSNSRSEMNVSTLELGDSALYLCASSSGTGVANYGYTFGSGTRLTVV.

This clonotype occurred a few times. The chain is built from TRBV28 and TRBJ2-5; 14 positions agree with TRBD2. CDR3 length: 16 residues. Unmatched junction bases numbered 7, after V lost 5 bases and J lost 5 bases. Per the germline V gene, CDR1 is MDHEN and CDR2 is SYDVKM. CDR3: CASSVGLAGGGETQYF. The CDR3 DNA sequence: TGTGCCAGCAGTGTCGGACTAGCGGGAGGAGGGGAGACCCAGTACTTC. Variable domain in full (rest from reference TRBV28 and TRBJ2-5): DVKVTQSSRYLVKRTGEKVFLECVQDMDHENMFWYRQDPGLGLRLIYFSYDVKMKEKGDIPEGYSVSREKKERFSLILESASTNQTSMYLCASSVGLAGGGETQYFGPGTRLLVL.

The CDR3 reads CASSLSGGLNIQYF. The CDR3 coding sequence is TGTGCCAGCAGCCTTTCGGGGGGGCTAAACATTCAGTACTTC. The V call is TRBV12-3 or TRBV12-4, the J call TRBJ2-4; TRBD2 aligns across 8 bases. The CDR3 covers 14 residues. With V trimmed by 6 bases and J by 6 bases, 7 bases remained unmatched.

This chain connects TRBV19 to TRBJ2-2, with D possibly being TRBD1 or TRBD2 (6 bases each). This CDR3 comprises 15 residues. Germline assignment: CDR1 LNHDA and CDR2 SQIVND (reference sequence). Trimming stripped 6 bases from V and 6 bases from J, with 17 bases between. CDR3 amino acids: CASRVRGARSGELFF. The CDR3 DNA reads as TGTGCCAGTAGGGTAAGGGGGGCAAGATCCGGGGAGCTGTTTTTT.

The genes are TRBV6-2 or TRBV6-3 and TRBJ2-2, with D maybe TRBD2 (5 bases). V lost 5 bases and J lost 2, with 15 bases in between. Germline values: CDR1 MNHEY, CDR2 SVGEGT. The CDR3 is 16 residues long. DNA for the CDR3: TGTGCCAGCAGTGCTCAAGGAGCGGCTAACACCGGGGAGCTGTTTTTT. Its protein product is CASSAQGAANTGELFF.

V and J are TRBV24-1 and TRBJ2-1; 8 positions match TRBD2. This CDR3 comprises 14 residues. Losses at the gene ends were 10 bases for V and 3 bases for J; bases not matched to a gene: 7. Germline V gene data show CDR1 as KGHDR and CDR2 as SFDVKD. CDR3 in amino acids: CATNGGDNYNEQFF. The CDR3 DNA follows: TGTGCCACTAACGGGGGGGACAACTACAATGAGCAGTTCTTC.

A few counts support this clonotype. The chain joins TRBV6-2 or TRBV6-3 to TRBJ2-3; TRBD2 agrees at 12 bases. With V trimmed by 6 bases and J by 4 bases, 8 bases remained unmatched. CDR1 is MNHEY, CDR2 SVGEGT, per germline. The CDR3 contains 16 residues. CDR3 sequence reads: CASRLAGGGMADTQYF. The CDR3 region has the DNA TGTGCCAGCAGACTAGCGGGAGGAGGTATGGCAGATACGCAGTATTTT.

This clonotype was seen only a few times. In DNA, the CDR3 is TGTGCCAGCAGCTCCGAGGCGGCTAGCGGTCGTGCAGATACGCAGTATTTT. Its translation: CASSSEAASGRADTQYF. This sequence joins TRBV7-6 and TRBJ2-3, with 7 bases fitting TRBD2. The CDR3 spans 17 residues. From germline, CDR1 is SGHVS and CDR2 FNYEAQ. The V and J ends lost 4 bases and 4 bases, in that order; junction bases with no gene match: 14.

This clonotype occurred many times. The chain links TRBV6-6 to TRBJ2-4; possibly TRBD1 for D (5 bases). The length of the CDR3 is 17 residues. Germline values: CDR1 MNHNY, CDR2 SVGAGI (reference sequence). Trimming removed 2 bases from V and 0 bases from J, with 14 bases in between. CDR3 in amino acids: CASSYPTGTQAKNIQYF. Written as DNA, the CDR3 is TGTGCCAGCAGTTACCCCACAGGCACCCAAGCCAAAAACATTCAGTACTTC.

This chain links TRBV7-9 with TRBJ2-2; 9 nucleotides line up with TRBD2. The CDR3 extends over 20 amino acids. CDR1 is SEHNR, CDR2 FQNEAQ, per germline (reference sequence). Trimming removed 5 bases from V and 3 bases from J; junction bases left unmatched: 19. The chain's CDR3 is CASSPGGASGTGLDTGELFF. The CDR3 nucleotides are TGTGCCAGCAGCCCCGGGGGGGCTAGCGGGACCGGCCTGGACACCGGGGAGCTGTTTTTT.

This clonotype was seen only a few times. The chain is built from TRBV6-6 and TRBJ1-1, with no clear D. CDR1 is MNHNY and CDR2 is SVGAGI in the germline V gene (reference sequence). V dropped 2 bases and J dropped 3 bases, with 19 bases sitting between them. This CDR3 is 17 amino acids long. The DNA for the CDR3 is TGTGCCAGCAGTTACCCCAATAACCCGGGGTCCTACACTGAAGCTTTCTTT. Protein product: CASSYPNNPGSYTEAFF.

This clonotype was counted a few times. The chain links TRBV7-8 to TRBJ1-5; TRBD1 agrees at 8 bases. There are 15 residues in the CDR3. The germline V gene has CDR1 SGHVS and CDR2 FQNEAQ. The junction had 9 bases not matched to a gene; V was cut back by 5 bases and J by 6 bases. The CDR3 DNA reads TGTGCCAGCAGCCTGGACAGGGTTATTCCTCAGCCCCAGCATTTT. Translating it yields CASSLDRVIPQPQHF.

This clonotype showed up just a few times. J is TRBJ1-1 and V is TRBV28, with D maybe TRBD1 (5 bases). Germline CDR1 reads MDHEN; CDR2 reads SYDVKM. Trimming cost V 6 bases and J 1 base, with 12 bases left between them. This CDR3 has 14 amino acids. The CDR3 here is CASSPGTPNTEAFF. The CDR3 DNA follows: TGTGCCAGCAGCCCTGGGACCCCGAACACTGAAGCTTTCTTT. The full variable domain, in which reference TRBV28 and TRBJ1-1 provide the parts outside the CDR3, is DVKVTQSSRYLVKRTGEKVFLECVQDMDHENMFWYRQDPGLGLRLIYFSYDVKMKEKGDIPEGYSVSREKKERFSLILESASTNQTSMYLCASSPGTPNTEAFFGQGTRLTVV.

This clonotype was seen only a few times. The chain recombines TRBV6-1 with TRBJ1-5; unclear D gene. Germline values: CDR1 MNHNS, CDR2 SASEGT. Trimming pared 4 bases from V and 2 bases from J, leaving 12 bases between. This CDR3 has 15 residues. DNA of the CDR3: TGTGCCAGCAGTGGCCAGGCCTATGGCAATCAGCCCCAGCATTTT. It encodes CASSGQAYGNQPQHF.

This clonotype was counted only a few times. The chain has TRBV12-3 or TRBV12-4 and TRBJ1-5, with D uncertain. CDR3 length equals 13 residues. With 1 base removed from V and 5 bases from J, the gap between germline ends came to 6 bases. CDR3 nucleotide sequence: TGTGCCAGCAGTTTAGGGGCCGATCAGCCCCAGCATTTT. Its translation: CASSLGADQPQHF.

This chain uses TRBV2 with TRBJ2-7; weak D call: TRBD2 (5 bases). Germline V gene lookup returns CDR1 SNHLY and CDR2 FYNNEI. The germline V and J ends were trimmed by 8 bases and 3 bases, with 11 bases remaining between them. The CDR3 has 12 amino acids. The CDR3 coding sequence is TGTGCCAGCCGGGGTCCCGGCTACGAGCAGTACTTC. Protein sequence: CASRGPGYEQYF.

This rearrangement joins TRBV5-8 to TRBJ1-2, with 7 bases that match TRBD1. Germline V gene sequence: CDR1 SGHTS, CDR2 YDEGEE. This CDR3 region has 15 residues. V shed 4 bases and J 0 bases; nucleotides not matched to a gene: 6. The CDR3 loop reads CASSLGTATNYGYTF. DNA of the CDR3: TGTGCCAGCAGCCTGGGGACAGCTACTAACTATGGCTACACCTTC.

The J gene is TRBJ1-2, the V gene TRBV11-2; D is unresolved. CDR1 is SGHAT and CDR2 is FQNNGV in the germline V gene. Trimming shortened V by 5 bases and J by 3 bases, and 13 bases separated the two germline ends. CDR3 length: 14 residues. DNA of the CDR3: TGTGCCAGCAGCGCTCGGGTCACAGACTATGGCTACACCTTC. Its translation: CASSARVTDYGYTF.

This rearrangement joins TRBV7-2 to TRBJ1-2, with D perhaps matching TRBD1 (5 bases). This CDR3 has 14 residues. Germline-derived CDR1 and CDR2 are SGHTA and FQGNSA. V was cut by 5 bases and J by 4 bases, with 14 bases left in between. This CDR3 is CASSARQRGYGYTF. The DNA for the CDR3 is TGTGCCAGCAGCGCGAGACAGCGAGGCTATGGCTACACCTTC.

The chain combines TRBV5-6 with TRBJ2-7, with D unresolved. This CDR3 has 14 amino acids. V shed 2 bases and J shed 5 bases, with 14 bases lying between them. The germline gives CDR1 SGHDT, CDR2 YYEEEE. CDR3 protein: CASSFTRTTDEQYV. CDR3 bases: TGTGCCAGCAGCTTCACCCGCACGACCGACGAGCAGTACGTC.

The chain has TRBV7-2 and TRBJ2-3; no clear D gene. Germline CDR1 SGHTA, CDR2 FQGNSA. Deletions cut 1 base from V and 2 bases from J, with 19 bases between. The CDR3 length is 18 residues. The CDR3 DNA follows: TGTGCCAGCAGCTTAGTTTTGGCAGGTAGTTCGTCCACAGATACGCAGTATTTT. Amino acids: CASSLVLAGSSSTDTQYF.

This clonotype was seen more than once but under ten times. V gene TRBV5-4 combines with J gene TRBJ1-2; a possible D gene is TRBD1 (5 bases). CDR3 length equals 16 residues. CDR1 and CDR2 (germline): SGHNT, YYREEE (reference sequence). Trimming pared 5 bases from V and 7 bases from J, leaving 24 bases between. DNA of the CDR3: TGTGCCAGCAGATCTTACGACAGATCCTCGGGGAGTGGCTACACCTTC. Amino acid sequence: CASRSYDRSSGSGYTF.